The T cell receptor (beta chain) described here comes from a study of T cells in localized non-small cell lung cancer. Study-level findings and limits: Higher T cell density in the blood was associated with longer overall survival, whereas higher adjacent-lung clonality associated with shorter survival.

Points on this clone: The antigen remains unidentified.

The CDR3 totals 18 residues. Sequencing used immunoSEQ multiplex PCR; TCRdb keeps in-frame clones, though not all of them. The table lists some 30,000 clones, about 90% of them singletons. Sequenced material: PBMCs, taken before any cancer treatment. This TCR came from a man between 35 and 75 years old with stage II lung adenocarcinoma. The V gene is TRBV21-1, the J gene TRBJ2-1; no DNA check was done on the table's D call, TRBD2. TRBV21-1 is a pseudogene. CDR3 DNA sequence: TGTGCCAGCAGCGGCAGCGGGACTAGCGGGAGAGGATACAATGAGCAGTTCTTC. Amino acids: CASSGSGTSGRGYNEQFF.